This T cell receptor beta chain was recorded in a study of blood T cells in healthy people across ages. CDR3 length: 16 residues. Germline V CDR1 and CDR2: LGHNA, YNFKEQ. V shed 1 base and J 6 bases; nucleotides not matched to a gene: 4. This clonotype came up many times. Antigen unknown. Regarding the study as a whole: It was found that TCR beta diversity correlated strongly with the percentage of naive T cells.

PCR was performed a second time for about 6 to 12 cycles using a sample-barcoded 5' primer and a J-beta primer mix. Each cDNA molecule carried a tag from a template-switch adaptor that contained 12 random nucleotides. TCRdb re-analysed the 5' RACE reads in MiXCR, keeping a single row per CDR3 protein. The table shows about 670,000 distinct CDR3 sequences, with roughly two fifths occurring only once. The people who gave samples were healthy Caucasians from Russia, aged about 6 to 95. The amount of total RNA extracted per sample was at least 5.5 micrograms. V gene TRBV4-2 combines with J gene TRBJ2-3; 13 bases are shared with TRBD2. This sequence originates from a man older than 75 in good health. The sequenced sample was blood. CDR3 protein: CASSQGLAGGLDTQYF. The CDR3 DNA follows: TGTGCCAGCAGCCAAGGACTAGCGGGGGGCTTGGATACGCAGTATTTT.